One sample yielded the 9 T cell receptor beta chains listed below, sequenced in a study of TIL therapy for anti-PD-1-resistant metastatic lung cancer. This was the immunoSEQ v3 assay. Measured with immunoSEQ multiplex PCR; TCRdb has only the in-frame clones, and not every one. The sample records more than 50,000 clones, roughly 84% being singletons. Documented time point: pre-treatment sample, taken before nivolumab and TIL therapy. The source material was blood, sampled at baseline. The receptor set was obtained from a person aged 25-85 years with non-small cell lung cancer.

This chain joins TRBV27 and TRBJ1-1; no reliable D call. The CDR3 extends over 13 amino acids. Germline CDR1 reads MNHEY; CDR2 reads SMNVEV (reference sequence). The V and J ends lost 2 bases and 6 bases respectively, with 10 bases between them. This chain's CDR3 is CASSLSGSPEAFF. The CDR3 DNA reads TGTGCCAGCAGTTTAAGTGGATCCCCTGAAGCTTTCTTT.

The chain has TRBV11-3 and TRBJ2-1, with TRBD2 identical over 9 bases. Germline CDR1 SGHNT, CDR2 YENEEA. J gave up 8 bases and V 5 bases, and 13 bases lay outside the gene matches. CDR3 length: 16 residues. The CDR3 DNA sequence: TGTGCCAGCAGCGGCACCGGGACTAGCTCTCTAGATGAGCAGTTCTTC. Protein sequence: CASSGTGTSSLDEQFF. Using reference TRBV11-3 and TRBJ2-1 for the parts outside the CDR3, the full variable domain is EAGVVQSPRYKIIEKKQPVAFWCNPISGHNTLYWYLQNLGQGPELLIRYENEEAVDDSQLPKDRFSAERLKGVDSTLKIQPAELGDSAVYLCASSGTGTSSLDEQFFGPGTRLTVL.

The V gene is TRBV10-3, the J gene TRBJ2-7; TRBD1 or TRBD2 may be the D gene (6 bases each). The germline CDR1 and CDR2 sequences are ENHRY and SYGVKD. V was clipped by 2 bases and J by 3 bases, with 11 bases between them. The CDR3 length is 14 residues. DNA for the CDR3: TGTGCCATCAGTGAGGGGGGGCAGGACTACGAGCAGTACTTC. Translating it yields CAISEGGQDYEQYF.

The J gene is TRBJ2-1, the V gene TRBV19, with D tentatively TRBD2 (5 bases). Between the trimmed V and J ends, which lost 8 bases and 5 bases, there was a span of 31 bases. The CDR3 spans 19 residues. Germline CDR1 LNHDA, CDR2 SQIVND (reference sequence). The CDR3 nucleotides read TGTGCCAGTTCGACGGGATACGGACGTGCTAGTGTTACAGACAATGAGCAGTTCTTC. Translating it yields CASSTGYGRASVTDNEQFF.

In its sample, this clone was seen a few times. The CDR3 region has the DNA TGTGCCAGCAGCTTATATCCCCTTGACACCGGGGAGCTGTTTTTT. Its translation is CASSLYPLDTGELFF. This chain uses TRBV7-3 with TRBJ2-2; no reliable D call. Deletions cut 2 bases from V and 3 bases from J, with 10 bases between. Germline CDR1 is SGHTA and CDR2 is FQGTGA. The length of the CDR3 is 15 residues. The complete variable domain, with remaining parts taken from reference TRBV7-3 and TRBJ2-2, reads GAGVSQTPSNKVTEKGKYVELRCDPISGHTALYWYRQSLGQGPEFLIYFQGTGAADDSGLPNDRFFAVRPEGSVSTLKIQRTERGDSAVYLCASSLYPLDTGELFFGEGSRLTVL.

The V gene is TRBV28, the J gene TRBJ2-7, with 10 bases matching TRBD2. CDR3 length: 15 amino acids. Trimming cost V 6 bases and J 0 bases; bases outside gene matches: 5. From germline, CDR1 is MDHEN and CDR2 SYDVKM. For the CDR3, the DNA is TGTGCCAGCAGCCGAAGCGGGAGGGGCTCCTACGAGCAGTACTTC. Its protein product is CASSRSGRGSYEQYF.

V is TRBV5-1 and J is TRBJ1-1, with D uncertain. From germline, CDR1 is SGHRS and CDR2 YFSETQ. CDR3 length equals 24 residues. V was cut by 2 bases and J by 2 bases, with 40 bases left in between. The CDR3 DNA reads as TGCGCCAGCAGCTTAGCTTCGGTCTTGGGGTCTCCTGACTCAAACCGAGACGAAAACACTGAAGCTTTCTTT. Protein: CASSLASVLGSPDSNRDENTEAFF.

The genes are TRBV2 and TRBJ2-5; D is possibly TRBD1 (6 bases). This CDR3 contains 14 residues. The germline gives CDR1 SNHLY, CDR2 FYNNEI. Trimming left V 8 bases short and J 1 base short, with 14 bases between. CDR3 region: CASGWDTGQETQYF. The CDR3 nucleotides are TGTGCCAGCGGCTGGGACACCGGCCAAGAGACCCAGTACTTC.

J is TRBJ2-1 and V is TRBV7-2, with 7 bases identical to TRBD1. This CDR3 is built from 15 residues. The ends lost 4 bases at V and 5 bases at J; junction bases unmatched: 8. Germline V lookup: CDR1 SGHTA, CDR2 FQGNSA. Here the CDR3 reads CASSSYRGENNEQFF. CDR3 DNA: TGTGCCAGCAGCTCCTACAGGGGCGAGAACAATGAGCAGTTCTTC. Drawing the rest from reference TRBV7-2 and TRBJ2-1, the complete variable domain is GAGVSQSPSNKVTEKGKDVELRCDPISGHTALYWYRQSLGQGLEFLIYFQGNSAPDKSGLPSDRFSAERTGGSVSTLTIQRTQQEDSAVYLCASSSYRGENNEQFFGPGTRLTVL.